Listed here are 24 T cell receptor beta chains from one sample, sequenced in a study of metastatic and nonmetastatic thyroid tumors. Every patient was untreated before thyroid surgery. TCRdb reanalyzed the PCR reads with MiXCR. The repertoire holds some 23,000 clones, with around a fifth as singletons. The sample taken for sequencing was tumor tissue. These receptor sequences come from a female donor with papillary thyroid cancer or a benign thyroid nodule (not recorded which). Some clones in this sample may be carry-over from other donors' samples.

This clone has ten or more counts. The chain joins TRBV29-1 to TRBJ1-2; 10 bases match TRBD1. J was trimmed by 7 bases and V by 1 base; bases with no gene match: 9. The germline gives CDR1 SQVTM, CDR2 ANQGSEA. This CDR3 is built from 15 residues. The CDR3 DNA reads TGCAGCGTTGAAGGGGGCGACAGGGGGCGGTTTGGCTACACCTTC. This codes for CSVEGGDRGRFGYTF. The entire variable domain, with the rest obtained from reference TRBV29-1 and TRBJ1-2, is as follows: SAVISQKPSRDICQRGTSLTIQCQVDSQVTMMFWYRQQPGQSLTLIATANQGSEATYESGFVIDKFPISRPNLTFSTLTVSNMSPEDSSIYLCSVEGGDRGRFGYTFGSGTRLTVV.

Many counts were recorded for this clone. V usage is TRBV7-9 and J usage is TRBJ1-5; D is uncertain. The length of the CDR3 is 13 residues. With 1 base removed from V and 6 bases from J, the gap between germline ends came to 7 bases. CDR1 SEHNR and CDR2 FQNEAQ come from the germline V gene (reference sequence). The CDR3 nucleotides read TGTGCCAGCAGCTTAGACTCCGGTCAGCCCCAGCATTTT. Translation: CASSLDSGQPQHF. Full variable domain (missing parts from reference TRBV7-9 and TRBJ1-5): DTGVSQNPRHKITKRGQNVTFRCDPISEHNRLYWYRQTLGQGPEFLTYFQNEAQLEKSRLLSDRFSAERPKGSFSTLEIQRTEQGDSAMYLCASSLDSGQPQHFGDGTRLSIL.

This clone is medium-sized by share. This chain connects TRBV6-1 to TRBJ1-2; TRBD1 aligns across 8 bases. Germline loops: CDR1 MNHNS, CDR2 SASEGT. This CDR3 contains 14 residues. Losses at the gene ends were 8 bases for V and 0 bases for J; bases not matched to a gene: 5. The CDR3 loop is CASAGTGANYGYTF. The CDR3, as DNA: TGTGCCAGCGCCGGGACAGGCGCTAACTATGGCTACACCTTC.

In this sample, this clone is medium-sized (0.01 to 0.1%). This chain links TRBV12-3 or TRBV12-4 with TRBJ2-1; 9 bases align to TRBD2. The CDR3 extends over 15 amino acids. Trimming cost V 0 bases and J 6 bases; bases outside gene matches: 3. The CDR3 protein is CASSLAGLASNEQFF. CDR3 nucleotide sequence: TGTGCCAGCAGTTTAGCGGGACTAGCATCCAATGAGCAGTTCTTC.

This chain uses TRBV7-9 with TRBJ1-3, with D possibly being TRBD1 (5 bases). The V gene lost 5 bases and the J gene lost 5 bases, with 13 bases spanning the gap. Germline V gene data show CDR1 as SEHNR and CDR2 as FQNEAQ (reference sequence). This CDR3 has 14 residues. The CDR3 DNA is TGTGCCAGCAGCCCAGGACAAAGGCGAAACACCATATATTTT. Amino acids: CASSPGQRRNTIYF.

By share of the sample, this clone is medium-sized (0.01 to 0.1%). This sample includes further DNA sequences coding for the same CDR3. The CDR3 protein is CASSENPGLAGGLGQEQYF. CDR3 nucleotide sequence: TGTGCCAGCAGTGAAAACCCAGGACTAGCGGGAGGGTTGGGTCAGGAACAGTACTTC. The rearrangement uses TRBV2 and TRBJ2-7, with 15 nucleotides matching TRBD2. Germline assignment: CDR1 SNHLY and CDR2 FYNNEI. Losses at the gene ends were 2 bases for V and 10 bases for J; bases not matched to a gene: 18. The CDR3 has 19 residues.

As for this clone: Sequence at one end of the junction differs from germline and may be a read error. In nucleotides, the CDR3 is TGCGCCAGCAGCAATACTTTGCGAGGGGCCAACGTCCTTACTTTC. Protein sequence: CASSNTLRGANVLTF. The V call is TRBV4-3, the J call TRBJ2-6; D possibly uses TRBD1 or TRBD2 (5 bases each). The CDR3 is made up of 15 amino acids. Germline CDR1 is LGHNA and CDR2 is YSLEER.

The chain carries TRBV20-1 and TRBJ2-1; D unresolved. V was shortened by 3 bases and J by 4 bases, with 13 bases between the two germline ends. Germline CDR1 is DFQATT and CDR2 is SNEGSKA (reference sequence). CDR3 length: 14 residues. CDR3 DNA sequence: TGCAGTGCTAGTAACCAACTGGGATACAATGAGCAGTTCTTC. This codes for CSASNQLGYNEQFF.

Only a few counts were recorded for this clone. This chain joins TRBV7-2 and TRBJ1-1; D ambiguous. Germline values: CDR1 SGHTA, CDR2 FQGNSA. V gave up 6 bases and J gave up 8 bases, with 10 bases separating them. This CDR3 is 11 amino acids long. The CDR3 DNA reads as TGTGCCAGCAGTCATTACCGGGAAGCTTTCTTT. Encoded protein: CASSHYREAFF.

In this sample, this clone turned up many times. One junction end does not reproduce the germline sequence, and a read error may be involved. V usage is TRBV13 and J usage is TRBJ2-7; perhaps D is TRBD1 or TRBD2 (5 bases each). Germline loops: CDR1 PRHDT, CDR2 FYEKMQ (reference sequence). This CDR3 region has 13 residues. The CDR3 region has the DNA TGTGCCAGCAGCTTCACGGACGGAGAGGGGCGGTCCTTC. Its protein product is CASSFTDGEGRSF.

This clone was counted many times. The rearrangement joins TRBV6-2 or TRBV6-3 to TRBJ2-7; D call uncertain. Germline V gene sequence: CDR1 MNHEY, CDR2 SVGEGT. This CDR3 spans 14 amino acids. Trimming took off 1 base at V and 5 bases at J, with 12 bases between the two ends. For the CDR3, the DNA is TGTGCCAGCAGTTACTTACTTCGCGAAGACGAGCAGTACTTC. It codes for CASSYLLREDEQYF.

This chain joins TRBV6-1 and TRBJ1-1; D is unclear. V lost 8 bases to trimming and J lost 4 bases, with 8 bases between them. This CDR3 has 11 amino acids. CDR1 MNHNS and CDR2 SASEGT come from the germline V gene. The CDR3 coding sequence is TGTGCCAGCCTCTCGCGCACTGAAGCTTTCTTT. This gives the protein CASLSRTEAFF.

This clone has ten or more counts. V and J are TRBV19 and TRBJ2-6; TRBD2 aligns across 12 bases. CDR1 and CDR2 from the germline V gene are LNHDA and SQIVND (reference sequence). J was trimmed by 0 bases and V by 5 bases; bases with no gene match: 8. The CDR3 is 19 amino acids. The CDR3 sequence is CASSETSGRFASGANVLTF. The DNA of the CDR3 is TGTGCCAGTAGTGAAACTAGCGGGAGGTTTGCCTCTGGGGCCAACGTCCTGACTTTC.

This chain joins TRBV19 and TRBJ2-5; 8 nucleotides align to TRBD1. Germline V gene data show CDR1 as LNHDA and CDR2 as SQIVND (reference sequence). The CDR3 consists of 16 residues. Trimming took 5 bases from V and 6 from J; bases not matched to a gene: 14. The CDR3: CASSRTGTGEGKTQYF. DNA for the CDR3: TGTGCCAGTAGTCGTACCGGGACAGGAGAAGGGAAGACCCAGTACTTC.

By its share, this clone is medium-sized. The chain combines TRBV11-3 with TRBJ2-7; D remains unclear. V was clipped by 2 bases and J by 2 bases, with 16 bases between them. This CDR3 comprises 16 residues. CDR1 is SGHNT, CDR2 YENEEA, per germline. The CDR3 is CASSLLIAPKTYEQYF. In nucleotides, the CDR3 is TGTGCCAGCAGCTTATTAATCGCACCGAAGACCTACGAGCAGTACTTC.

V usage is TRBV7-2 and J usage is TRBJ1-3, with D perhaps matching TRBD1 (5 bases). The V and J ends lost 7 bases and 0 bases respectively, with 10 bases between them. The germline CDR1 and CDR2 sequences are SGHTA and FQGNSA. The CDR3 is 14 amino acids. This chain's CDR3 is CASTDQGSGNTIYF. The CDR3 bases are TGTGCCAGCACTGACCAGGGCTCTGGAAACACCATATATTTT.

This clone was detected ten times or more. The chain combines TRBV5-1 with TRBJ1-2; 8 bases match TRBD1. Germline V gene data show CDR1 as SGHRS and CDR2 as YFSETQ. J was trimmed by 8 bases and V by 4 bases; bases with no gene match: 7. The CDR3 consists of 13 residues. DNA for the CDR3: TGCGCCAGCAGCCATGACAGGGGTGTAGGCTACACCTTC. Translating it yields CASSHDRGVGYTF.

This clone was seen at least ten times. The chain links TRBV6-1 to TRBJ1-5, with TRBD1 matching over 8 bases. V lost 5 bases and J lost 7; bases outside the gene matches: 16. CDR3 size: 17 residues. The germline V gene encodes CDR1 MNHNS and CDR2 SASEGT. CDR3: CASSLGTRGTGGQPQHF. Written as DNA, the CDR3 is TGTGCCAGCAGTTTGGGTACCCGAGGGACAGGTGGGCAGCCCCAGCATTTT.

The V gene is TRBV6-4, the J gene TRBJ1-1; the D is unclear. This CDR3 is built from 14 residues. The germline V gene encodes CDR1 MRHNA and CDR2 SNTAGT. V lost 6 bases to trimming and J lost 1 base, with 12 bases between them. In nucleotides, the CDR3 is TGTGCCAGCAGCCAGGACGGAAAGAACACTGAAGCTTTCTTT. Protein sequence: CASSQDGKNTEAFF.

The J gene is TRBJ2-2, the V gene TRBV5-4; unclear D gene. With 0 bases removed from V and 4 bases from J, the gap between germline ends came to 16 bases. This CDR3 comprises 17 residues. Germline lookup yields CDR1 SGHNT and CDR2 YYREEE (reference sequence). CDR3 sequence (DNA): TGTGCCAGCAGCTTGGATTTCACCCCTAGGAGCACCGGGGAGCTGTTTTTT. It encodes CASSLDFTPRSTGELFF.

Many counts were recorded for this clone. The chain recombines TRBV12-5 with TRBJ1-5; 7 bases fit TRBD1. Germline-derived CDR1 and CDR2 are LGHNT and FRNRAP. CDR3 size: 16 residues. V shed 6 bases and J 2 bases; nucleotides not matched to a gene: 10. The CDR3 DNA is TGTGCTAGTGGCCCCTCTACCGGGACAGGCAATCAGCCCCAGCATTTT. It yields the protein CASGPSTGTGNQPQHF.

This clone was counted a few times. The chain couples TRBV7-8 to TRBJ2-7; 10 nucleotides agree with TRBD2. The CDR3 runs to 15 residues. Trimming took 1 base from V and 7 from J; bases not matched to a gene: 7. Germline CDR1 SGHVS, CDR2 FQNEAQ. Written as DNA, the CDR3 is TGTGCCAGCAGCTTAGAAGCTCTAGCGGGAGCTGAGCAGTACTTC. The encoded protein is CASSLEALAGAEQYF.

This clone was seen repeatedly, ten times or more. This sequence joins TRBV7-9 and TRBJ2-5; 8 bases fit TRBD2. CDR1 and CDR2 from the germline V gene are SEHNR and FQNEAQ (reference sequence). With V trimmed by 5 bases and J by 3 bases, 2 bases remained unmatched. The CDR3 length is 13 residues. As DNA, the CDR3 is TGTGCCAGCAGCCGAGCGGGAGAAGAGACCCAGTACTTC. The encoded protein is CASSRAGEETQYF.

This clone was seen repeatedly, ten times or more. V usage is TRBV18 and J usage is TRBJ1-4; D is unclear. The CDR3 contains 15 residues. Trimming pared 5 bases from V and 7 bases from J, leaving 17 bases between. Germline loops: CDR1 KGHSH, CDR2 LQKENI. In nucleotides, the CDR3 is TGTGCCAGCTCAACGGGAGCCAACTCGGGTGAAAAACTGTTTTTT. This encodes CASSTGANSGEKLFF.